What follows are 27 T cell receptor beta chains derived from one specimen sequenced in a study of shared clonotypes between healthy human individuals. Sequencing was performed with immunoSEQ multiplex PCR; in TCRdb, only in-frame clones are kept and a portion is missing. Of about a million clones in the sample, around 77% were seen once. The sequenced sample was memory CD4+ T cells from PBMCs. Subset specified: CD45RA-negative fraction. The source of these receptors is a man younger than 35 in good health. Some clones in this sample may be carry-over from other donors' samples.

Points on this clone: Other DNA sequences of this sample code for an identical CDR3. V usage is TRBV6-5 and J usage is TRBJ1-1, with a weak D call TRBD1 (5 bases). This CDR3 region has 14 residues. V lost 2 bases to trimming and J lost 4 bases, with 11 bases between them. Germline V gene data show CDR1 as MNHEY and CDR2 as SVGAGI. CDR3: CASSYQGEGTEAFF. CDR3 sequence (DNA): TGTGCCAGCAGTTACCAGGGTGAGGGCACTGAAGCTTTCTTT.

The chain employs TRBV5-1 and TRBJ2-7; 7 bases fit TRBD1. Germline V gives CDR1 SGHRS, CDR2 YFSETQ. The CDR3 runs 15 residues. Germline trimming cut 0 bases from V and 2 bases from J; bases unmatched to any gene: 5. The CDR3 spells CASSLAMGQTYEQYF. The CDR3 DNA is TGCGCCAGCAGCTTGGCCATGGGACAGACCTACGAGCAGTACTTC.

The V and J genes are TRBV29-1 and TRBJ2-1; D uncertain. This CDR3 contains 14 residues. Trimming cost V 2 bases and J 6 bases, with 14 bases left between them. Germline V gene sequence: CDR1 SQVTM, CDR2 ANQGSEA. The CDR3 DNA follows: TGCAGCGTTGAAACACGATATTCCCTCAATGAGCAGTTCTTC. Translation: CSVETRYSLNEQFF.

On this clone: This may be a read error, as it is one base from a much larger clone. The chain recombines TRBV2 with TRBJ1-4; D gene ambiguous. The CDR3 is 14 amino acids. The V and J ends lost 4 bases and 0 bases respectively, with 6 bases between them. The germline V gene has CDR1 SNHLY and CDR2 FYNNEI. In nucleotides, the CDR3 is TGTGCCAGCAGTGTTTGGGCAACTAATGAAAAACTGTTTTTT. Translating gives CASSVWATNEKLFF.

The V gene is TRBV5-6, the J gene TRBJ2-1; TRBD2 is a possible D gene (5 bases). V was cut by 4 bases and J by 3 bases, with 14 bases left in between. The CDR3 contains 15 residues. The germline CDR1 and CDR2 sequences are SGHDT and YYEEEE. The CDR3 sequence: CASSQVQRYYNEQFF. CDR3 nucleotide sequence: TGTGCCAGCAGCCAGGTGCAGCGGTACTACAATGAGCAGTTCTTC. Supplemented by reference TRBV5-6 and TRBJ2-1, the full variable domain reads DAGVTQSPTHLIKTRGQQVTLRCSPKSGHDTVSWYQQALGQGPQFIFQYYEEEERQRGNFPDRFSGHQFPNYSSELNVNALLLGDSALYLCASSQVQRYYNEQFFGPGTRLTVL.

The chain employs TRBV28 and TRBJ2-7; D gene unclear. V was clipped by 8 bases and J by 3 bases, with 11 bases between them. This CDR3 contains 12 residues. Germline CDR1 MDHEN, CDR2 SYDVKM. Here the CDR3 DNA reads TGTGCCAGCGGTGAAGGGAACTACGAGCAGTACTTC. Translation gives CASGEGNYEQYF.

V and J are TRBV5-1 and TRBJ2-7, with D uncertain. There are 14 residues in the CDR3. The V and J ends lost 0 bases and 7 bases respectively, with 14 bases between them. The V gene's germline CDR1 is SGHRS and CDR2 YFSETQ. The CDR3 region is CASSLEAAGLEQYF. CDR3 in DNA: TGCGCCAGCAGCTTGGAGGCGGCCGGCCTTGAGCAGTACTTC.

This chain links TRBV29-1 with TRBJ2-6, with D perhaps given as TRBD1 or TRBD2 (6 bases each). From germline, CDR1 is SQVTM and CDR2 ANQGSEA. CDR3 size: 14 residues. The ends were cut back, 6 bases at V and 3 bases at J, with 12 bases in the middle. CDR3 DNA sequence: TGCAGCGTCCGAGGGGGGTTTGGGGCCAACGTCCTGACTTTC. Protein sequence: CSVRGGFGANVLTF. Full variable domain (missing parts from reference TRBV29-1 and TRBJ2-6): SAVISQKPSRDICQRGTSLTIQCQVDSQVTMMFWYRQQPGQSLTLIATANQGSEATYESGFVIDKFPISRPNLTFSTLTVSNMSPEDSSIYLCSVRGGFGANVLTFGAGSRLTVL.

The V gene is TRBV5-7, the J gene TRBJ2-3; unclear D gene. TRBV5-7 is identified as an open reading frame with a role that is uncertain. The CDR3 sequence is 14 residues long. V was pared by 4 bases and J by 2 bases, with 11 bases between. CDR3 nucleotide sequence: TGTGCCAGCAGCCCGCTAGGTTACACAGATACGCAGTATTTT. Translated, it gives CASSPLGYTDTQYF.

This clone was recorded once. The chain recombines TRBV18 with TRBJ2-7; 9 nucleotides agree with TRBD1. Germline CDR1 is KGHSH and CDR2 is LQKENI. V lost 3 bases, J lost 5 bases, and 5 bases stayed unmatched. The CDR3 has 14 amino acids. As DNA, the CDR3 is TGTGCCAGCTCACCGTGGACAGGGGAGGACGAGCAGTACTTC. Protein product: CASSPWTGEDEQYF.

The rearrangement uses TRBV5-4 and TRBJ2-7; D tentatively reads TRBD1 or TRBD2 (5 bases each). The V and J ends lost 1 base and 1 base respectively, with 6 bases between them. The V gene's germline CDR1 is SGHNT and CDR2 YYREEE (reference sequence). The CDR3 runs to 13 residues. CDR3 sequence (DNA): TGTGCCAGCAGCTTGTGGGGGTCCTACGAGCAGTACTTC. Its translation: CASSLWGSYEQYF. The full variable domain, its missing parts supplied by reference TRBV5-4 and TRBJ2-7, is ETGVTQSPTHLIKTRGQQVTLRCSSQSGHNTVSWYQQALGQGPQFIFQYYREEENGRGNFPPRFSGLQFPNYSSELNVNALELDDSALYLCASSLWGSYEQYFGPGTRLTVT.

The V gene is TRBV5-1, the J gene TRBJ2-1; 7 nucleotides align to TRBD1. This CDR3 comprises 14 residues. V gave up 4 bases and J gave up 6 bases; unmatched junction bases: 7. Germline V gene sequence: CDR1 SGHRS, CDR2 YFSETQ. DNA for the CDR3: TGCGCCAGCAGCACCGGGACAGTCTTCAATGAGCAGTTCTTC. Amino acids: CASSTGTVFNEQFF.

The chain couples TRBV2 to TRBJ1-1; no definite D call. CDR1 is SNHLY, CDR2 FYNNEI, per germline. CDR3 length: 10 residues. Trimming removed 4 bases at V and 6 bases at J, with 3 bases between. The CDR3 here is CASSVAEAFF. For the CDR3, the DNA is TGTGCCAGCAGTGTCGCTGAAGCTTTCTTT.

The table lists this clone with a count of one. The chain couples TRBV5-4 to TRBJ2-5; 8 positions match TRBD2. This CDR3 comprises 15 residues. Unmatched junction bases numbered 9, after V lost 4 bases and J lost 4 bases. From germline, CDR1 is SGHNT and CDR2 YYREEE (reference sequence). Here the CDR3 reads CASSRTGLAGETQYF. The CDR3 DNA follows: TGTGCCAGCAGCCGGACCGGACTAGCTGGAGAGACCCAGTACTTC.

The chain uses TRBV27 and TRBJ2-4, with D possibly matching TRBD2 (5 bases). With 4 bases removed from V and 0 bases from J, the gap between germline ends came to 19 bases. Per germline, CDR1 MNHEY and CDR2 SMNVEV (reference sequence). This CDR3 has 18 residues. CDR3 DNA sequence: TGTGCCAGCAGTTCATCTCTTGCGGGTGCCTTAGCCAAAAACATTCAGTACTTC. Translation: CASSSSLAGALAKNIQYF.

Remarks on this clone: The sample carries other DNA sequences with the same CDR3. The gene calls are TRBV4-3 and TRBJ2-5; a weak D match, TRBD2 (6 bases). This CDR3 comprises 14 residues. Trimming cost V 0 bases and J 5 bases, with 10 bases left between them. Germline assignment: CDR1 LGHNA and CDR2 YSLEER. The CDR3 coding sequence is TGCGCCAGCAGCCAAGATCCGGGGAGGGAGACCCAGTACTTC. Amino acid sequence: CASSQDPGRETQYF.

The chain recombines TRBV9 with TRBJ1-2, with 8 bases that match TRBD1. V was pared by 4 bases and J by 6 bases, with 11 bases of the junction left unmatched. Germline loops: CDR1 SGDLS, CDR2 YYNGEE. The CDR3 sequence is 15 residues long. In DNA, the CDR3 is TGTGCCAGCAGCTCGCGACAGGGGTCTTCTCATGGCTACACCTTC. As protein: CASSSRQGSSHGYTF.

V is TRBV9 and J is TRBJ1-2; TRBD1 matches at 9 bases. CDR1 is SGDLS and CDR2 is YYNGEE in the germline V gene. This CDR3 spans 13 amino acids. Trimming at V came to 7 bases and at J to 4 bases, leaving 5 bases not matched to a gene. The CDR3 DNA sequence: TGTGCCAGCGGGACAGGGAGAGGCTATGGCTACACCTTC. It translates to CASGTGRGYGYTF.

This clone showed up just a few times. The chain couples TRBV27 to TRBJ2-2; no reliable D call. CDR1 is MNHEY and CDR2 is SMNVEV in the germline V gene (reference sequence). The CDR3 is 12 residues long. V shed 8 bases and J shed 1 base, with 5 bases lying between them. CDR3 nucleotide sequence: TGTGCCAGCGGGGTGAACACCGGGGAGCTGTTTTTT. This codes for CASGVNTGELFF.

This clone came up a few times. The genes are TRBV15 and TRBJ2-1, with TRBD2 matching 11 bases. The CDR3 is made up of 15 amino acids. Losses at the gene ends were 9 bases for V and 3 bases for J; bases not matched to a gene: 7. Germline CDR1 reads LNHNV; CDR2 reads YYDKDF (reference sequence). CDR3 loop: CATLTGLAVYNEQFF. DNA of the CDR3: TGTGCCACTCTAACGGGACTAGCGGTCTACAATGAGCAGTTCTTC.

The chain couples TRBV10-3 to TRBJ2-7; D is uncertain. V was pared by 3 bases and J by 4 bases, with 10 bases between. Germline CDR1 and CDR2: ENHRY and SYGVKD. The length of the CDR3 is 13 residues. The CDR3 DNA reads as TGTGCCATCAGTGAAACGGAACTATACGAGCAGTACTTC. Amino acid sequence: CAISETELYEQYF.

The chain combines TRBV5-1 with TRBJ1-1; weak D call: TRBD1 (5 bases). V was trimmed by 1 base and J by 4 bases, leaving 11 bases between them. In germline, CDR1 is SGHRS, CDR2 YFSETQ. The CDR3 contains 14 residues. The DNA of the CDR3 is TGCGCCAGCAGCTTGAGTCAGGGAAGCACTGAAGCTTTCTTT. Translated, it gives CASSLSQGSTEAFF. Variable domain in full (rest from reference TRBV5-1 and TRBJ1-1): KAGVTQTPRYLIKTRGQQVTLSCSPISGHRSVSWYQQTPGQGLQFLFEYFSETQRNKGNFPGRFSGRQFSNSRSEMNVSTLELGDSALYLCASSLSQGSTEAFFGQGTRLTVV.

The chain joins TRBV25-1 to TRBJ1-2; D is uncertain. V was cut by 0 bases and J by 1 base, with 18 bases left in between. Germline CDR1 MGHDK, CDR2 SYGVNS. The CDR3 totals 18 residues. The CDR3 bases are TGTGCCAGCAGTGAATATCAAGTCCCCCAAATCCATAACTATGGCTACACCTTC. Protein: CASSEYQVPQIHNYGYTF.

The rearrangement joins TRBV19 to TRBJ1-2; possibly TRBD1 for D (5 bases). The CDR3 has 13 residues. The V gene's germline CDR1 is LNHDA and CDR2 SQIVND (reference sequence). V gave up 7 bases and J gave up 3 bases, with 12 bases separating them. This CDR3 reads CASKEGHDYGYTF. As DNA, the CDR3 is TGTGCCAGTAAGGAGGGGCACGACTATGGCTACACCTTC.

CDR3 DNA sequence: TGTGCCAGCAGCTTTAGTTCAGGGGCCTCCCAGTACTTC. This sequence encodes CASSFSSGASQYF. The chain links TRBV7-9 to TRBJ2-7; D possibly corresponds to TRBD1 (6 bases). The V and J ends lost 3 bases and 10 bases respectively, with 16 bases between them. Germline V gene data show CDR1 as SEHNR and CDR2 as FQNEAQ (reference sequence). CDR3 length: 13 residues.

With regard to this clone: The sample contains more than one DNA sequence encoding this CDR3. The gene calls are TRBV5-1 and TRBJ2-7; D gene ambiguous. Germline CDR1 SGHRS, CDR2 YFSETQ. The CDR3 covers 11 residues. The ends were cut back, 4 bases at V and 3 bases at J, with 5 bases in the middle. The DNA for the CDR3 is TGCGCCAGCAGCGGAAGCTACGAGCAGTACTTC. It yields the protein CASSGSYEQYF.

The rearrangement joins TRBV6-1 to TRBJ1-1, with 7 nucleotides matching TRBD1. CDR3 length equals 14 residues. Per germline, CDR1 MNHNS and CDR2 SASEGT. V lost 4 bases, J lost 3 bases, and 5 bases stayed unmatched. CDR3 in amino acids: CASSVRQGYTEAFF. CDR3 bases: TGTGCCAGCAGTGTACGACAGGGATACACTGAAGCTTTCTTT.